This T cell receptor (beta chain) was observed in a study of OX40 agonist ivuxolimab in advanced cancers. Here immunoSEQ multiplex PCR was the method, and the copy in TCRdb shows in-frame clones only, minus some. The sample gives about 67,000 clones, over 75% of which show up once; roughly 5.8% is in the top ten. This CDR3 has 16 residues. Germline V gene lookup returns CDR1 MDHEN and CDR2 SYDVKM. V lost 4 bases to trimming and J lost 5 bases; unmatched junction nucleotides: 10. The gene calls are TRBV28 and TRBJ2-3; 9 nucleotides line up with TRBD2. The sequence came from an adult with an advanced solid tumor such as melanoma, head and neck, liver or kidney cancer. The specimen comprised CD4+ or CD8+ T cells sorted from blood, sampled in a trial of the OX40 agonist ivuxolimab. The CDR3 DNA reads as TGTGCCAGCAGTTCCCCTCTCGGGCGGGAGGGAGATACGCAGTATTTT. The encoded protein is CASSSPLGREGDTQYF.